The next 9 T cell receptor beta chains were all read from a single sample in a study of shared clonotypes between healthy human individuals. Using immunoSEQ multiplex PCR, the repertoire was profiled, and TCRdb retains in-frame clones only, with some absent. The table has 1.4 million or so clones, about 98.5% seen once. The sequenced sample was naive CD4+ T cells sorted from blood. Described subset: CD45RA+ positively selected. Every receptor here comes from a man aged 30-40 years in good health.

The chain has TRBV5-4 and TRBJ2-3; 10 nucleotides agree with TRBD2. The ends lost 2 bases at V and 1 base at J; junction bases unmatched: 7. The germline V gene has CDR1 SGHNT and CDR2 YYREEE (reference sequence). The CDR3 loop spans 17 amino acids. The CDR3, as DNA: TGTGCCAGCAGCTTACCCCGCGGACTAGCGGGCACAGATACGCAGTATTTT. Translation gives CASSLPRGLAGTDTQYF.

The V call is TRBV12-5, the J call TRBJ2-2; 10 bases are shared with TRBD2. Germline CDR1 is LGHNT and CDR2 is FRNRAP. The trim removed 7 bases at V and 0 bases at J, leaving 8 bases unmatched. The CDR3 is 17 residues long. The CDR3 DNA sequence: TGTGCTAGTGCTAGCCCGGGACTAGCGCCGAACACCGGGGAGCTGTTTTTT. It is translated as CASASPGLAPNTGELFF.

This clone was seen once. The CDR3 reads CASSYSTDEQFF. The CDR3 region has the DNA TGTGCCAGCAGTTACTCGACCGACGAGCAGTTCTTC. The chain employs TRBV6-6 and TRBJ2-1; D remains ambiguous. The V gene's germline CDR1 is MNHNY and CDR2 SVGAGI (reference sequence). The CDR3 runs 12 residues. V lost 0 bases and J lost 10, with 7 bases in between.

This chain connects TRBV7-9 to TRBJ2-7, with D possibly matching TRBD1 (6 bases). The CDR3 length is 15 residues. In germline, CDR1 is SEHNR, CDR2 FQNEAQ (reference sequence). V was cut by 4 bases and J by 3 bases, with 16 bases left in between. CDR3 sequence: CASSSYRVPFYEQYF. Here the CDR3 DNA reads TGTGCCAGCAGCTCTTACAGGGTCCCCTTCTACGAGCAGTACTTC. The complete variable domain, with remaining parts taken from reference TRBV7-9 and TRBJ2-7, reads DTGVSQNPRHKITKRGQNVTFRCDPISEHNRLYWYRQTLGQGPEFLTYFQNEAQLEKSRLLSDRFSAERPKGSFSTLEIQRTEQGDSAMYLCASSSYRVPFYEQYFGPGTRLTVT.

Here the CDR3 reads CASSTHGGGNQPQHF. The DNA of the CDR3 is TGTGCCAGCAGTACCCACGGAGGTGGGAATCAGCCCCAGCATTTT. The chain uses TRBV28 and TRBJ1-5; the D is unclear. Germline CDR1 MDHEN, CDR2 SYDVKM. The V end lost 5 bases, the J end lost 4 bases, and 15 bases lay between the germline ends. The CDR3 is made up of 15 amino acids.

The gene calls are TRBV18 and TRBJ2-1; D assignment may be TRBD1 or TRBD2 (6 bases each). This CDR3 is 12 amino acids long. Trimming cost V 8 bases and J 6 bases, with 11 bases left between them. The germline CDR1 and CDR2 sequences are KGHSH and LQKENI. As DNA, the CDR3 is TGTGCCAGCGCACAGGGAGGCAATGAGCAGTTCTTC. It encodes CASAQGGNEQFF.

V and J are TRBV5-1 and TRBJ2-1; tentatively, D is TRBD1 (5 bases). V dropped 4 bases and J dropped 7 bases, with 21 bases sitting between them. This CDR3 has 16 residues. Per germline, CDR1 SGHRS and CDR2 YFSETQ. The CDR3 DNA follows: TGCGCCAGCAGCACCAGGACATCGTTCACGAGGAATGAGCAGTTCTTC. It yields the protein CASSTRTSFTRNEQFF.

V usage is TRBV27 and J usage is TRBJ2-1, with D perhaps matching TRBD2 (5 bases). There are 17 residues in the CDR3. CDR1 is MNHEY and CDR2 is SMNVEV in the germline V gene (reference sequence). The V gene lost 0 bases and the J gene lost 3 bases, with 15 bases spanning the gap. The CDR3 protein is CASSLSWVASRYNEQFF. Here the CDR3 DNA reads TGTGCCAGCAGTTTATCTTGGGTTGCTAGCCGCTACAATGAGCAGTTCTTC.

The V call is TRBV11-2, the J call TRBJ1-3; D unresolved. The CDR3 is made up of 13 amino acids. Germline V gene data show CDR1 as SGHAT and CDR2 as FQNNGV. V lost 0 bases to trimming and J lost 7 bases, with 7 bases between them. Here the CDR3 reads CASSLDLRNTIYF. The DNA of the CDR3 is TGTGCCAGCAGCTTAGATCTCCGTAACACCATATATTTT.